These T cell receptor beta chains were read from a single sample in a study of cytomegalovirus exposure and HLA in healthy donors. TCRdb's copy holds only in-frame clones and misses some; the assay was immunoSEQ multiplex PCR. The sample holds around 300,000 clones, 88% seen once. The sample was PBMCs. These TCRs come from a man aged 30 to 45 in good health and CMV-seronegative. Each CDR3 is given with its conserved first and last residue. A D gene is named only where the DNA matches it firmly. Only some rows state a clone size, as once, few, many or a class for expanded clones.

-,TRBJ1-2,-,TRBV5-1,CASSLGDAVNYGYTF,TGCGCCAGCAGCTTGGGTGATGCGGTTAACTATGGCTACACCTTC
-,TRBJ2-5,-,TRBV7-2,CASTSGGEQETQYF,TGTGCCAGCACCTCAGGAGGAGAACAAGAGACCCAGTACTTC
-,TRBJ1-6,-,TRBV30,CAWSPGTSNSPLHF,TGTGCCTGGAGTCCCGGGACTTCAAATTCACCCCTCCACTTT
TRBD1,TRBJ1-5,-,TRBV5-6,CASSRDRAQPQHF,TGTGCCAGCAGCCGGGACAGAGCTCAGCCCCAGCATTTT
TRBD2,TRBJ2-3,-,TRBV30,CAWSGGYPDTQYF,TGTGCCTGGAGCGGGGGGTACCCAGATACGCAGTATTTT
TRBD1,TRBJ1-2,-,TRBV2,CASRPDRGGNYGYTF,TGTGCCAGCCGTCCGGACAGGGGAGGGAACTATGGCTACACCTTC
TRBD2,TRBJ2-2,-,TRBV5-1,CASSLGLAGGPSGELFF,TGCGCCAGCAGCTTGGGACTAGCGGGGGGGCCGAGCGGGGAGCTGTTTTTT
-,TRBJ1-2,once,TRBV18,CASSPLAGPYGYTF,TGTGCCAGCTCACCACTGGCAGGCCCCTATGGCTACACCTTC
-,TRBJ2-7,once,TRBV9,CASSVAVGVYEQYF,TGTGCCAGCAGCGTAGCTGTAGGGGTCTACGAGCAGTACTTC
-,TRBJ1-5,-,TRBV25-1,CASSDRGGNQPQHF,TGTGCCAGCAGTGATCGGGGGGGCAATCAGCCCCAGCATTTT
-,TRBJ1-1,-,TRBV7-2,CASSLPQNTEAFF,TGTGCCAGCAGCTTACCACAAAACACTGAAGCTTTCTTT
TRBD1,TRBJ1-5,-,TRBV7-9,CASSLSGTGNQPQHF,TGTGCCAGCAGCTTATCCGGGACAGGCAATCAGCCCCAGCATTTT
-,TRBJ2-1,-,TRBV30,CAWSVLWRSRNEQFF,TGTGCCTGGAGTGTACTATGGCGGTCCCGCAATGAGCAGTTCTTC
-,TRBJ1-3,-,TRBV2,CASSDWSSGNTIYF,TGTGCCAGCAGTGATTGGAGCTCTGGAAACACCATATATTTT
TRBD2,TRBJ2-5,-,TRBV10-2,CASSESRLAGTQETQYF,TGCGCCAGCAGTGAGTCGAGGCTAGCGGGCACCCAAGAGACCCAGTACTTC
-,TRBJ2-3,-,TRBV5-4,CASSRDVTDTQYF,TGTGCCAGCAGCCGCGATGTCACAGATACGCAGTATTTT
-,TRBJ1-1,-,TRBV27,CASSLRRANTEAFF,TGTGCCAGCAGTTTAAGGAGAGCGAACACTGAAGCTTTCTTT
TRBD1,TRBJ1-1,many,TRBV6-1,CASLRQGKAEAFF,TGTGCCAGCCTTAGACAGGGTAAAGCTGAAGCTTTCTTT
-,TRBJ2-2,-,TRBV19,CASSIDPTGELFF,TGTGCCAGTAGTATAGATCCAACCGGGGAGCTGTTTTTT
-,TRBJ2-7,few,TRBV10-2,CASSLHGRAEQYF,TGCGCCAGCAGCCTACACGGGCGGGCCGAGCAGTACTTC
TRBD1,TRBJ2-1,-,TRBV7-9,CASSTTSGTGDNEQFF,TGTGCCAGCAGCACAACCTCCGGGACAGGAGACAATGAGCAGTTCTTC
-,TRBJ2-2,-,TRBV5-8,CASSLGRTAAPGELFF,TGTGCCAGCAGCTTGGGGCGGACAGCTGCCCCCGGGGAGCTGTTTTTT
-,TRBJ1-1,-,TRBV9,CASSAPQGLETEAFF,TGTGCCAGCAGCGCGCCCCAGGGCTTGGAGACTGAAGCTTTCTTT
TRBD1,TRBJ2-7,once,TRBV18,CASSPRTGTVYEQYF,TGTGCCAGCTCACCACGGACAGGGACAGTCTACGAGCAGTACTTC
-,TRBJ1-5,-,TRBV6-6,CASSYVGSGQPQHF,TGTGCCAGCAGTTACGTGGGGTCAGGGCAGCCCCAGCATTTT
-,TRBJ1-1,-,TRBV19,CASIRGTEAFF,TGTGCCAGTATCCGGGGCACTGAAGCTTTCTTT
-,TRBJ1-1,-,TRBV27,CASSLGGATEAFF,TGTGCCAGCAGTTTAGGGGGGGCCACTGAAGCTTTCTTT
TRBD1,TRBJ1-4,-,TRBV25-1,CASSGDRGHATNEKLFF,TGTGCCAGCAGTGGGGACAGGGGGCACGCAACTAATGAAAAACTGTTTTTT
-,TRBJ2-1,-,TRBV5-4,CASSSGGSGLYNEQFF,TGTGCCAGCAGCTCCGGGGGTAGCGGCCTATACAATGAGCAGTTCTTC
TRBD1,TRBJ1-1,-,TRBV5-4,CASSFRDRVQTEAFF,TGTGCCAGCAGCTTCCGGGACAGGGTTCAGACTGAAGCTTTCTTT
TRBD1,TRBJ2-7,few,TRBV2,CASRGDSYEQYF,TGTGCCAGCAGAGGGGACAGCTACGAGCAGTACTTC
TRBD1,TRBJ2-7,-,TRBV10-3,CAISEPRQGYEQYF,TGTGCCATCAGTGAGCCCCGACAGGGGTACGAGCAGTACTTC
-,TRBJ1-2,-,TRBV9,CASSEQLSISYGYTF,TGTGCCAGCAGCGAACAGCTCTCGATCTCCTATGGCTACACCTTC